This is a list of T cell receptor beta chains from one sample in a study of control samples from healthy donors and cancer patients. This table comes from immunoSEQ multiplex PCR, and its TCRdb copy is limited to in-frame clones, with some not included. Among about 94,000 clones listed, less than 95% were seen once. The material sequenced was blood. All receptors come from a woman younger than 35 in good health. CDR3s include the opening cysteine and the closing phenylalanine or tryptophan. The D gene is left open where the match is weak. Size values are once, few and many counts, or a class for expanded clones, and some rows have none.

.	.	TRBV27	TRBJ2-3	TGTGCCAGCAGTTTATCGGCCACCCCAGATACGCAGTATTTT	CASSLSATPDTQYF
TRBD1	.	TRBV9	TRBJ2-1	TGTGCCAGCAGCGCCGGACAGGGTTACAATGAGCAGTTCTTC	CASSAGQGYNEQFF
TRBD2	.	TRBV7-8	TRBJ2-3	TGTGCCAGCAGCAAGACCGGGACTAGCGGCCGCACAGATACGCAGTATTTT	CASSKTGTSGRTDTQYF
.	.	TRBV5-1	TRBJ1-1	TGCGCCAGCAGCTTGGTCCCAGGGGTGAACACTGAAGCTTTCTTT	CASSLVPGVNTEAFF
.	.	TRBV10-2	TRBJ1-2	TGCGCCAGCAGTGAACTTGGCCCTAACTATGGCTACACCTTC	CASSELGPNYGYTF
.	.	TRBV7-3	TRBJ2-2	TGTGCCAGCAGCCCCAGTCTGCTGGGCGGGGAGCTGTTTTTT	CASSPSLLGGELFF
.	.	TRBV7-9	TRBJ1-1	TGTGCCAGCAGCTTAGCAGGGACCACGGGTGAAGCTTTCTTT	CASSLAGTTGEAFF
.	.	TRBV5-1	TRBJ1-1	TGCGCCAGCAGCTTGGGGAGCATCACTGAAGCTTTCTTT	CASSLGSITEAFF
TRBD1	.	TRBV6-1	TRBJ2-1	TGTGCCAGCAGTGAGGACAGGGAGAAGCAGTTCTTC	CASSEDREKQFF
.	.	TRBV9	TRBJ2-3	TGTGCCAGCAGCGTCTCCCAGGTCGGGTCTACGGGGACAGATACGCAGTATTTT	CASSVSQVGSTGTDTQYF
TRBD1	.	TRBV4-1	TRBJ1-6	TGCGCCAGCAGCCAATACCATGGACAGGGGGATAGGAATTCACCCCTCCACTTT	CASSQYHGQGDRNSPLHF
TRBD1	.	TRBV5-1	TRBJ2-7	TGCGCCAGCAGCTCCGGACAGGGTGGCTACGAGCAGTACTTC	CASSSGQGGYEQYF
.	once	TRBV13	TRBJ2-7	TGTGCCAGCAGCCCCCAGCAAGCCTACGAGCAGTACTTC	CASSPQQAYEQYF
TRBD2	.	TRBV7-8	TRBJ2-5	TGTGCCAGCAGCTTAGTCATAGCGGGGGGGCGTATACAAGAGACCCAGTACTTC	CASSLVIAGGRIQETQYF
.	.	TRBV6-5	TRBJ1-1	TGTGCCTCTTGCGACGTGATGAACACTGAAGCTTTCTTT	CASCDVMNTEAFF
.	once	TRBV19	TRBJ1-4	TGTGCCAGTAGTGGCGGACAGATAATAACTAATGAAAAACTGTTTTTT	CASSGGQIITNEKLFF
.	.	TRBV5-1	TRBJ1-2	TGCGCCAGCAGCTTGGAGGGAGCTAACTATGGCTACACCTTC	CASSLEGANYGYTF
.	once	TRBV10-3	TRBJ1-1	TGTGCCATCAGTGGAGGAGGCAGCCTGCGGATCACTGAAGCTTTCTTT	CAISGGGSLRITEAFF
.	.	TRBV2	TRBJ2-5	TGTGCCAGCAAGAGGGGCGCGGGGGAGACCCAGTACTTC	CASKRGAGETQYF
TRBD1	once	TRBV6-5	TRBJ1-1	TGTGCCAGCTCCGGGACAGGGCTGAACACTGAAGCTTTCTTT	CASSGTGLNTEAFF
TRBD2	.	TRBV7-9	TRBJ2-1	TGTGCCAGCAGCCTTCAGCGGGGGTCTGACAATGAGCAGTTCTTC	CASSLQRGSDNEQFF
.	.	TRBV5-1	TRBJ2-2	TGCGCCAGCAGCCTCGGTGGGGGGGCCACCGGGGAGCTGTTTTTT	CASSLGGGATGELFF
.	.	TRBV19	TRBJ1-6	TGTGCCAGTAGTATGGGGGTCATGCGAAGTTCACCCCTCCACTTT	CASSMGVMRSSPLHF
.	.	TRBV19	TRBJ1-1	TGTGCCAGTAGTACAGGGTGGACTGAAGCTTTCTTT	CASSTGWTEAFF
.	.	TRBV6-6	TRBJ1-2	TGTGCCAGCAGTCCATCCGGGACATTAAACTATGGCTACACCTTC	CASSPSGTLNYGYTF
TRBD1	.	TRBV9	TRBJ1-1	TGTGCCAGCACCGGGACAGGGGGTCCTGAAGCTTTCTTT	CASTGTGGPEAFF
.	.	TRBV9	TRBJ2-7	TGTGCCAGCAGCCCCACTGGCGGGGAGCAGTACTTC	CASSPTGGEQYF
.	.	TRBV24-1	TRBJ2-3	TGTGCCACCAGGCCCGGGACCCCTTCGGATACGCAGTATTTT	CATRPGTPSDTQYF
.	.	TRBV9	TRBJ1-2	TGTGCCAGCAGCCCACGGTGGCATAACTATGGCTACACCTTC	CASSPRWHNYGYTF
.	few	TRBV4-1	TRBJ1-3	TGCGCCAGCAGCCCCAACCGGGACGTGGGAAACACCATATATTTT	CASSPNRDVGNTIYF
.	.	TRBV15	TRBJ2-2	TGTGCCACCAGCGATCCTCGGGACATCAACACCGGGGAGCTGTTTTTT	CATSDPRDINTGELFF
.	.	TRBV5-4	TRBJ2-7	TGTGCCAGCAGCTTGGATGTCGGAAGCTACGAGCAGTACTTC	CASSLDVGSYEQYF
TRBD2	.	TRBV4-2	TRBJ2-2	TGTGCCAGCAGCCCAAGCGGGGTCGACACCGGGGAGCTGTTTTTT	CASSPSGVDTGELFF
.	.	TRBV11-2	TRBJ2-5	TGTGCCAGCAGCTTAGCGGGGTCGGAGACCCAGTACTTC	CASSLAGSETQYF
.	.	TRBV7-9	TRBJ2-7	TGTGCCAGCAGCTTCTTTATCGACAGACCCTACGAGCAGTACTTC	CASSFFIDRPYEQYF
.	.	TRBV30	TRBJ1-2	TGTGCCTGGAGTGGGAGAGGCTATACAGCTTTCTATGGCTACACCTTC	CAWSGRGYTAFYGYTF
.	.	TRBV6-5	TRBJ1-2	TGTGCCAGCAGCCTATTCGGTAACTATGGCTACACCTTC	CASSLFGNYGYTF
.	.	TRBV27	TRBJ1-3	TGTGCCAGCAGTTCAATGAGTAACACCATATATTTT	CASSSMSNTIYF
TRBD2	.	TRBV9	TRBJ2-1	TGTGCCAGCAGCGTAAAGACTAGCGTGGACTCCTACAATGAGCAGTTCTTC	CASSVKTSVDSYNEQFF
.	.	TRBV12-3/TRBV12-4	TRBJ1-2	TGTGCCAGCAGCCAGAGTTATGGCTACACCTTC	CASSQSYGYTF
.	.	TRBV21-1	TRBJ2-7	TGTGCCAGCAGCAAAGATGGCCCAGAAGGGAACGAGCAGTACTTC	CASSKDGPEGNEQYF
.	few	TRBV4-1	TRBJ2-7	TGCGCCAGCAGCCAAGACCGGACGGAACGAGAGCAGTACTTC	CASSQDRTEREQYF
.	.	TRBV20-1	TRBJ1-1	TGCAGTGCTTCGCCAAATACTGAAGCTTTCTTT	CSASPNTEAFF
TRBD2	.	TRBV9	TRBJ2-7	TGTGCCAGCAGCGTAGAAACCGGGGGGTCCTACGAGCAGTACTTC	CASSVETGGSYEQYF
.	.	TRBV7-9	TRBJ1-2	TGTGCCAGCAGCTTAAATGAGCTAGGTGGGAATGGCTACACCTTC	CASSLNELGGNGYTF
.	.	TRBV7-6	TRBJ1-3	TGTGCCAGCAGCTTTAGTTTCCCGAGCTCTGGAAACACCATATATTTT	CASSFSFPSSGNTIYF
.	.	TRBV7-3	TRBJ2-6	TGTGCCAGCAGCTTGTTGGGGACGGGGAGCTCTGGGGCCAACGTCCTGACTTTC	CASSLLGTGSSGANVLTF